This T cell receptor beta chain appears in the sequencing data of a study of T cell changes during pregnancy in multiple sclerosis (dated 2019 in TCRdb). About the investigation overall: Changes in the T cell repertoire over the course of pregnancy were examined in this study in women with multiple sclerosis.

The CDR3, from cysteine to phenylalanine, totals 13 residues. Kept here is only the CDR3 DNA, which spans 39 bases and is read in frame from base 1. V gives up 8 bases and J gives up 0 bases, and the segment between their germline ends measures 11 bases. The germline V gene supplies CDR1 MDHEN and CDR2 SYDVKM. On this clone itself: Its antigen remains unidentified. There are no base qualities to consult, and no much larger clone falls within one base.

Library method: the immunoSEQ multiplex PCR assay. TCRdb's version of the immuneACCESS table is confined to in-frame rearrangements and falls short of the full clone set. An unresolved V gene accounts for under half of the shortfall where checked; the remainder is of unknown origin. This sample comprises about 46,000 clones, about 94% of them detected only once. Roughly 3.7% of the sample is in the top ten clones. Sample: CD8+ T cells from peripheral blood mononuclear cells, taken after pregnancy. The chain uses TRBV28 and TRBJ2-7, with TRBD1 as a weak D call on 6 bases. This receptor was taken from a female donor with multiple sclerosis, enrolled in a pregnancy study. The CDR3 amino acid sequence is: CASYGTLSYEQYF. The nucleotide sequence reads TGTGCCAGCTACGGGACACTCTCCTACGAGCAGTACTTC.